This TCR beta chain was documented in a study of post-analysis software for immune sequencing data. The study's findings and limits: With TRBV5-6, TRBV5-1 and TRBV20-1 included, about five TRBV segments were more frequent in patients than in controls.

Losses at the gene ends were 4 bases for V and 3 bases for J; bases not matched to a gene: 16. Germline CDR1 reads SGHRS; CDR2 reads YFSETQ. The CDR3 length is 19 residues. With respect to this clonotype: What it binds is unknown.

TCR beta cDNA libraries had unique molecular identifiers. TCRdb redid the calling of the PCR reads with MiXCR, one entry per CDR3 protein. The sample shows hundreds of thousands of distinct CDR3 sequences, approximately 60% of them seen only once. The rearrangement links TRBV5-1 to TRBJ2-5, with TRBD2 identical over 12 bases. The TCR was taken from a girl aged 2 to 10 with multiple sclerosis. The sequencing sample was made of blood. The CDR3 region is CASSPRLAGEWFWEETQYF. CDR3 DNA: TGCGCCAGCAGCCCTAGACTAGCGGGAGAATGGTTTTGGGAAGAGACCCAGTACTTC.